A selection of T cell receptor beta chains follows, all from one sample in a study of blood T cells in healthy people across ages. TCRdb recomputed calls from the 5' RACE reads with MiXCR, one row per CDR3 protein. The table shows about 730,000 distinct CDR3 sequences, with roughly 44% occurring only once. The sample consisted of blood. The source of these receptors is a woman aged 60-75 years in good health. Both conserved end residues are part of each CDR3. Each record gives: V gene, clone size, D gene, J gene, CDR3 protein, CDR3 DNA. A D gene is named only where the DNA matches it firmly. The listing skips clone size in some rows; elsewhere it reads once, few, many or a size class.

v_call: TRBV5-1; clone_size: -; d_call: -; j_call: TRBJ1-6; cdr3_aa: CASSLLRGRDSPLHF; cdr3_nt: TGCGCCAGCAGCTTACTCAGGGGCCGGGATTCACCCCTCCACTTT
v_call: TRBV20-1; clone_size: -; d_call: -; j_call: TRBJ2-7; cdr3_aa: CSAAMSGSNYEQYF; cdr3_nt: TGCAGTGCTGCAATGAGCGGTTCTAACTACGAGCAGTACTTC
v_call: TRBV28; clone_size: -; d_call: -; j_call: TRBJ2-2; cdr3_aa: CASSPGAGTGELFF; cdr3_nt: TGTGCCAGCAGTCCAGGGGCGGGCACCGGGGAGCTGTTTTTT
v_call: TRBV6-2/TRBV6-3; clone_size: -; d_call: -; j_call: TRBJ2-3; cdr3_aa: CASSYVPPPDTQYF; cdr3_nt: TGTGCCAGCAGTTACGTGCCGCCCCCGGATACGCAGTATTTT
v_call: TRBV7-2; clone_size: many; d_call: -; j_call: TRBJ2-1; cdr3_aa: CATTPGTSYNEQFF; cdr3_nt: TGTGCCACCACTCCCGGGACTTCCTACAATGAGCAGTTCTTC
v_call: TRBV6-2/TRBV6-3; clone_size: -; d_call: TRBD1; j_call: TRBJ2-5; cdr3_aa: CASSYPGTGSNEQYF; cdr3_nt: TGTGCCAGCAGTTATCCCGGGACAGGGAGCAATGAGCAGTACTTC
v_call: TRBV29-1; clone_size: -; d_call: TRBD1; j_call: TRBJ1-1; cdr3_aa: CSVVVPLQGIGTEAFF; cdr3_nt: TGCAGCGTTGTCGTCCCCTTACAGGGGATAGGCACTGAAGCTTTCTTT
v_call: TRBV20-1; clone_size: -; d_call: -; j_call: TRBJ2-3; cdr3_aa: CSAREETGGATDTQYF; cdr3_nt: TGCAGTGCTAGAGAGGAAACCGGCGGGGCCACAGATACGCAGTATTTT
v_call: TRBV18; clone_size: few; d_call: -; j_call: TRBJ2-3; cdr3_aa: CASSPTTQGTDTQYF; cdr3_nt: TGTGCCAGCTCACCAACCACACAGGGCACAGATACGCAGTATTTT
v_call: TRBV29-1; clone_size: -; d_call: TRBD1; j_call: TRBJ1-2; cdr3_aa: CSVTLTGLGYTF; cdr3_nt: TGCAGCGTGACCTTGACAGGGCTAGGATACACCTTC
v_call: TRBV20-1; clone_size: -; d_call: TRBD2; j_call: TRBJ2-7; cdr3_aa: CSAPKGLAGLSHEQYF; cdr3_nt: TGCAGTGCTCCAAAAGGTCTAGCGGGATTAAGCCACGAGCAGTACTTC
v_call: TRBV19; clone_size: -; d_call: TRBD2; j_call: TRBJ2-1; cdr3_aa: CASSRLAGEGWNEQFF; cdr3_nt: TGTGCCAGTAGTAGGTTAGCGGGAGAAGGTTGGAATGAGCAGTTCTTC
v_call: TRBV6-6; clone_size: few; d_call: TRBD1; j_call: TRBJ2-3; cdr3_aa: CASSQNNRGTYTDTQYF; cdr3_nt: TGTGCCAGCAGTCAAAATAACAGGGGGACATACACAGATACGCAGTATTTT
v_call: TRBV18; clone_size: few; d_call: -; j_call: TRBJ1-1; cdr3_aa: CASSPVGRQNTEAFF; cdr3_nt: TGTGCCAGCTCACCCGTGGGCAGACAGAACACTGAAGCTTTCTTT
v_call: TRBV6-1; clone_size: -; d_call: -; j_call: TRBJ1-2; cdr3_aa: CASSAQVDYPVYGYTF; cdr3_nt: TGTGCCAGCAGTGCCCAGGTTGACTACCCGGTATATGGCTACACCTTC
v_call: TRBV20-1; clone_size: -; d_call: TRBD2; j_call: TRBJ2-7; cdr3_aa: CSALRGSSYEQYF; cdr3_nt: TGCAGTGCTCTGCGGGGGTCCTCCTACGAGCAGTACTTC
v_call: TRBV21-1; clone_size: few; d_call: -; j_call: TRBJ2-3; cdr3_aa: CAKPLRRGCTDTQYF; cdr3_nt: TGTGCCAAACCACTTAGGAGGGGGTGCACAGATACGCAGTATTTT